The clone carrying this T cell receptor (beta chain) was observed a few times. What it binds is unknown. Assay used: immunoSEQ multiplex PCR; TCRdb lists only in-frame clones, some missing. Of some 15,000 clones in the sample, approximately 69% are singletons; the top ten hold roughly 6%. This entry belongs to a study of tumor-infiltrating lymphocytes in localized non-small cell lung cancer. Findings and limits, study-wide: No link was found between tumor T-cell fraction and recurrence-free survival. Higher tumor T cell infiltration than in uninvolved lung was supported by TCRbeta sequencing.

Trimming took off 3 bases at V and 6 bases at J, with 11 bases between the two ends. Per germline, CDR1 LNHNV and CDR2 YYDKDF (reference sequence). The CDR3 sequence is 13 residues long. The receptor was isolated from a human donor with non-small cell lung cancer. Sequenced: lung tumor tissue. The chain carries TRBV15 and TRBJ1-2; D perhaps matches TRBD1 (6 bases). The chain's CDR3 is CATSRSTGDGYTF. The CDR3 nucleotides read TGTGCCACCAGCAGGTCGACAGGTGATGGCTACACCTTC.